The 18 T cell receptor beta chains in this list originate from one sample, sequenced in a study of CD8+ T cells in alopecia areata. As for treatment: oral pan-JAK inhibitor, 5-10 mg twice daily. Sequencing used cDNA as its template, made by extracting RNA and reverse transcribing it. Some clones are missing from TCRdb's copy, which holds only in-frame ones; the method was immunoSEQ multiplex PCR. The table lists 150,000 to 200,000 clones, about three fifths of them singletons. The sample in question was CD8+ T cells sorted from blood, obtained at week 24, from a patient treated with tofacitinib. These receptors came from a human donor with alopecia areata.

The genes are TRBV4-2 and TRBJ2-7; tentatively, D is TRBD1 or TRBD2 (5 bases each). CDR1 is LGHNA, CDR2 YNFKEQ, per germline. The CDR3 runs to 12 residues. Trimming shortened V by 4 bases and J by 6 bases, and 10 bases separated the two germline ends. In DNA form, the CDR3 reads TGTGCCAGCAGCCGCCAGGGAGCCGAGCAGTACTTC. Encoded protein: CASSRQGAEQYF.

The V gene is TRBV5-1, the J gene TRBJ2-7; maybe TRBD1 (6 bases). CDR1 is SGHRS, CDR2 YFSETQ, per germline. The CDR3 is made up of 14 amino acids. Deletions cut 1 base from V and 6 bases from J, with 14 bases between. The DNA of the CDR3 is TGCGCCAGCAGCTTGACAGGGTCGACTCGCGAGCAGTACTTC. Translation: CASSLTGSTREQYF.

This clone was detected a few times. The CDR3 region has the DNA TGTGCCAGCAGCTTGGGGACAGGAACCGAGCAGTACTTC. It encodes CASSLGTGTEQYF. The V and J genes are TRBV5-6 and TRBJ2-7; the match to TRBD1 covers 7 bases. The CDR3 has 13 amino acids. Germline lookup yields CDR1 SGHDT and CDR2 YYEEEE. V shed 0 bases and J 6 bases; nucleotides not matched to a gene: 3.

The V call is TRBV23-1, the J call TRBJ1-6; D not certain. TRBV23-1 is treated as an ORF (open reading frame) with a function not yet certain. The CDR3 consists of 17 residues. V lost 4 bases and J lost 0, with 13 bases in between. The CDR3 loop is CASSRDGRSSYNSPLHF. In DNA form, the CDR3 reads TGCGCCAGCAGTCGAGACGGGCGAAGCTCCTATAATTCACCCCTCCACTTT.

The sample holds a few counts of this clone. The gene calls are TRBV29-1 and TRBJ1-2, with D uncertain. CDR3 size: 12 residues. Germline CDR1 SQVTM, CDR2 ANQGSEA. V lost 5 bases and J 4 bases, leaving 11 bases between the germline ends. CDR3 nucleotide sequence: TGCAGCGTTTCGGACGGCAGCTATGGCTACACCTTC. It codes for CSVSDGSYGYTF.

The CDR3, as DNA: TGTGCCAGCAGCGTTAGTCGGGGGACAGGGTCTGGCTACACCTTC. The encoded protein is CASSVSRGTGSGYTF. V is TRBV9 and J is TRBJ1-2; TRBD1 agrees at 9 bases. Per the germline V gene, CDR1 is SGDLS and CDR2 is YYNGEE. The J segment lost 7 bases and the V segment lost 2 bases, leaving 9 bases of the junction unmatched. The CDR3 extends over 15 amino acids.

Only a few counts were recorded for this clone. This sequence joins TRBV5-1 and TRBJ2-3, with D possibly matching TRBD2 (5 bases). Trimming took 0 bases from V and 3 from J, leaving 11 bases between them. Germline CDR1 is SGHRS and CDR2 is YFSETQ. The CDR3 loop spans 15 amino acids. CDR3 nucleotide sequence: TGCGCCAGCAGCTTGGCGGGAATTCGGACAGATACGCAGTATTTT. This translates into CASSLAGIRTDTQYF.

This chain connects TRBV13 to TRBJ2-1; 8 bases line up with TRBD2. Per the germline V gene, CDR1 is PRHDT and CDR2 is FYEKMQ (reference sequence). The CDR3 has 16 amino acids. The V and J ends lost 5 bases and 8 bases, in that order; junction bases with no gene match: 14. The CDR3 nucleotides read TGTGCCAGCAGCCCGCCCGGGACTAGTACAAGGCATGAGCAGTTCTTC. This encodes CASSPPGTSTRHEQFF.

The V gene is TRBV30, the J gene TRBJ1-5, with D possibly matching TRBD1 (5 bases). The V and J ends lost 0 bases and 3 bases respectively, with 6 bases between them. Germline CDR1 is GTSNPN and CDR2 is SVGIG (reference sequence). The CDR3 totals 13 residues. The CDR3 DNA reads TGTGCCTGGAGTGTACAGGTCAATCAGCCCCAGCATTTT. This gives the protein CAWSVQVNQPQHF.

The sample holds a few counts of this clone. The chain uses TRBV9 and TRBJ1-2; 7 nucleotides agree with TRBD1. CDR3 length: 14 amino acids. Germline lookup yields CDR1 SGDLS and CDR2 YYNGEE. The trim removed 3 bases at V and 2 bases at J, leaving 4 bases unmatched. The CDR3 loop reads CASSGTGINYGYTF. In nucleotides, the CDR3 is TGTGCCAGCAGCGGGACAGGAATCAACTATGGCTACACCTTC.

The V call is TRBV29-1, the J call TRBJ2-3; 9 bases match TRBD1. V lost 3 bases, J lost 0 bases, and 10 bases stayed unmatched. CDR1 SQVTM and CDR2 ANQGSEA come from the germline V gene. The CDR3 sequence is 17 residues long. CDR3 sequence: CSVDGTGSLSSTDTQYF. CDR3 coding DNA: TGCAGCGTTGACGGGACAGGGAGTCTCTCCAGCACAGATACGCAGTATTTT.

This clone was recorded a few times. This chain joins TRBV5-1 and TRBJ1-6; D might be TRBD1 (5 bases). Trimming took off 4 bases at V and 7 bases at J, with 15 bases between the two ends. CDR1 is SGHRS and CDR2 is YFSETQ in the germline V gene. This CDR3 region has 15 residues. As DNA, the CDR3 is TGCGCCAGCAGCCTCGCCGTGGGGGGAAATTCACCCCTCCACTTT. It codes for CASSLAVGGNSPLHF. Drawing the rest from reference TRBV5-1 and TRBJ1-6, the complete variable domain is KAGVTQTPRYLIKTRGQQVTLSCSPISGHRSVSWYQQTPGQGLQFLFEYFSETQRNKGNFPGRFSGRQFSNSRSEMNVSTLELGDSALYLCASSLAVGGNSPLHFGNGTRLTVT.

The rearrangement uses TRBV25-1 and TRBJ2-5; weak D call: TRBD1 (5 bases). Between the trimmed V and J ends, which lost 7 bases and 11 bases, there was a span of 14 bases. The CDR3 contains 11 residues. Germline V gives CDR1 MGHDK, CDR2 SYGVNS. The CDR3 bases are TGTGCCAGCACCGCAGGGAATGAGCAGTACTTC. This codes for CASTAGNEQYF. Supplemented by reference TRBV25-1 and TRBJ2-5, the full variable domain reads EADIYQTPRYLVIGTGKKITLECSQTMGHDKMYWYQQDPGMELHLIHYSYGVNSTEKGDLSSESTVSRIRTEHFPLTLESARPSHTSQYLCASTAGNEQYFGPGTRLLVL.

The rearrangement joins TRBV4-1 to TRBJ1-6; 7 nucleotides agree with TRBD1. The junction had 12 bases not matched to a gene; V was cut back by 4 bases and J by 6 bases. The germline gives CDR1 MGHRA, CDR2 YSYEKL. The length of the CDR3 is 17 residues. This CDR3 reads CASSLNLGQELNSPLHF. The DNA for the CDR3 is TGCGCCAGCAGCCTCAACCTAGGACAGGAGCTTAATTCACCCCTCCACTTT.

This clone was seen a handful of times. The chain links TRBV29-1 to TRBJ2-1, with D tentatively TRBD1 (6 bases). The CDR3 spans 13 residues. The V and J ends lost 7 bases and 5 bases respectively, with 15 bases between them. Germline values: CDR1 SQVTM, CDR2 ANQGSEA. The CDR3 reads CSADRRGDNEQFF. CDR3 nucleotide sequence: TGCAGCGCCGACCGCAGGGGAGACAATGAGCAGTTCTTC.

J is TRBJ1-2 and V is TRBV13, with D possibly being TRBD1 (6 bases). Germline V gives CDR1 PRHDT, CDR2 FYEKMQ (reference sequence). This CDR3 region has 12 residues. With 3 bases removed from V and 8 bases from J, the gap between germline ends came to 10 bases. Here the CDR3 reads CASSLGAHGYTF. The CDR3 region has the DNA TGTGCCAGCAGCTTGGGGGCGCACGGCTACACCTTC.

The chain links TRBV30 to TRBJ1-1, with 7 bases fitting TRBD1. Looked up from germline, CDR1 is GTSNPN and CDR2 is SVGIG (reference sequence). The junction had 5 bases not matched to a gene; V was cut back by 3 bases and J by 7 bases. CDR3 size: 12 residues. In DNA, the CDR3 is TGTGCCTGGAGAGGGGGACAGCTTGAAGCTTTCTTT. Its translation: CAWRGGQLEAFF.

The chain combines TRBV19 with TRBJ1-1; D is uncertain. The V gene's germline CDR1 is LNHDA and CDR2 SQIVND (reference sequence). This CDR3 has 13 amino acids. V lost 0 bases and J lost 4, with 6 bases in between. The CDR3 DNA is TGTGCCAGTAGTATAGAAGGGCCCACTGAAGCTTTCTTT. It codes for CASSIEGPTEAFF.